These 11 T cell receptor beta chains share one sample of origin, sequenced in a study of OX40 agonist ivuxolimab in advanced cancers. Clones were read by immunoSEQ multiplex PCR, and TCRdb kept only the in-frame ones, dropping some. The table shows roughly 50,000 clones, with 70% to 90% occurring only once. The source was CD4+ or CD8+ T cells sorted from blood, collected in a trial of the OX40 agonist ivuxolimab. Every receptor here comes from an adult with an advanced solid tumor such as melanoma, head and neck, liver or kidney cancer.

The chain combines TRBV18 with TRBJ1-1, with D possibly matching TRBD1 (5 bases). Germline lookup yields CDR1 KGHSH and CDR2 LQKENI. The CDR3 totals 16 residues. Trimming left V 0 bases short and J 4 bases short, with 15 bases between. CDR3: CASSPPSSQGITEAFF. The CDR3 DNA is TGTGCCAGCTCACCACCGAGTTCCCAGGGAATCACTGAAGCTTTCTTT.

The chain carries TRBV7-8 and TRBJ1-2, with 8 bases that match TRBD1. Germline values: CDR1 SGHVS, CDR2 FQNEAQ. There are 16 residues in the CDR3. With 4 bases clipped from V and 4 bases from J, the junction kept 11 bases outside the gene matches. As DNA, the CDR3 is TGTGCCAGCAGCTCCAAGGGGACAGGAACTTTCTATGGCTACACCTTC. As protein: CASSSKGTGTFYGYTF. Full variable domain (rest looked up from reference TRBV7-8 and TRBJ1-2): GAGVSQSPRYKVAKRGQDVALRCDPISGHVSLFWYQQALGQGPEFLTYFQNEAQLDKSGLPSDRFFAERPEGSVSTLKIQRTQQEDSAVYLCASSSKGTGTFYGYTFGSGTRLTVV.

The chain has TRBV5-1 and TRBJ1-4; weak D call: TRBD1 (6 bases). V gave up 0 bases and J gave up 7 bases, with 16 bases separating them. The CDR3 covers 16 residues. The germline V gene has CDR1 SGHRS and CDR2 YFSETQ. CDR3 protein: CASSLDPPGAGEKLFF. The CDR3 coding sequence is TGCGCCAGCAGCTTGGACCCCCCAGGGGCAGGTGAAAAACTGTTTTTT. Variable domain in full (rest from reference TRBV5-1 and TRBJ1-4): KAGVTQTPRYLIKTRGQQVTLSCSPISGHRSVSWYQQTPGQGLQFLFEYFSETQRNKGNFPGRFSGRQFSNSRSEMNVSTLELGDSALYLCASSLDPPGAGEKLFFGSGTQLSVL.

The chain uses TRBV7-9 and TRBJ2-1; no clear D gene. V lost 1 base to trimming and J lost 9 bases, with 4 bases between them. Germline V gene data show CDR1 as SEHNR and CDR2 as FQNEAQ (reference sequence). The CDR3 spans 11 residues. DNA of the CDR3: TGTGCCAGCAGCTTAGTAGCTGAGCAGTTCTTC. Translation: CASSLVAEQFF.

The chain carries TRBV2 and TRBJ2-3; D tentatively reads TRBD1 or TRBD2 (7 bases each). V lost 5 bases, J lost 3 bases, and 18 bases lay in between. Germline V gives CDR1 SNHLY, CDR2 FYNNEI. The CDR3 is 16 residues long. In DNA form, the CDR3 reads TGTGCCAGCAGTAGTCAGGGGGGACTAAGGACAGATACGCAGTATTTT. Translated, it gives CASSSQGGLRTDTQYF.

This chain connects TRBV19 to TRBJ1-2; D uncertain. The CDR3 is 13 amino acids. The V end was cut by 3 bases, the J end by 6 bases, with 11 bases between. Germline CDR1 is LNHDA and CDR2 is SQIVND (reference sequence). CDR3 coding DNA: TGTGCCAGTAGTATTTTCGCTACCGATGGCTACACCTTC. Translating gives CASSIFATDGYTF.

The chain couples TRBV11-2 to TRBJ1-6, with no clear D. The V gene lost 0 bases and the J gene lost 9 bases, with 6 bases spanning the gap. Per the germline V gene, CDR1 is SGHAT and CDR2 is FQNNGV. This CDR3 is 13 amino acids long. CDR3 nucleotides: TGTGCCAGCAGCTTAGAGGAGTTTTCACCCCTCCACTTT. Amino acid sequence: CASSLEEFSPLHF.

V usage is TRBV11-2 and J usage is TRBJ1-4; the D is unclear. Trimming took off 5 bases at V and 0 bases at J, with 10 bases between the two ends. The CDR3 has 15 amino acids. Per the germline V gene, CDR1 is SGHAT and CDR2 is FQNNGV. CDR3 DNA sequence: TGTGCCAGCAGCATTGGGGTTGCAACTAATGAAAAACTGTTTTTT. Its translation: CASSIGVATNEKLFF.

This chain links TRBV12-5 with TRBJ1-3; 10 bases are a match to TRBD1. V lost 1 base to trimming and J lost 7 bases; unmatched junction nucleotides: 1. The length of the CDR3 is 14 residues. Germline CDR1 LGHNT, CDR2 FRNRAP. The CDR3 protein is CASGLGTGGNTIYF. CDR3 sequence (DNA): TGTGCTAGTGGTTTGGGGACAGGGGGGAACACCATATATTTT.

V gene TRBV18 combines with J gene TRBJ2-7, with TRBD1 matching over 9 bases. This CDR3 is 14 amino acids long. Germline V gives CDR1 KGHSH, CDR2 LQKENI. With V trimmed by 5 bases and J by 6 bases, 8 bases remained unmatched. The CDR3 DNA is TGTGCCAGCTCAGGGCCGGGACAGGGCGGCGAGCAGTACTTC. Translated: CASSGPGQGGEQYF.

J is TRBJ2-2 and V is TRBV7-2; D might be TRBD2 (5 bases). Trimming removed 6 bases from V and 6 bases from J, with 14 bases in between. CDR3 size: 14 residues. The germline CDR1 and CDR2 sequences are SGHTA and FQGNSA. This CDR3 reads CASSPATTAGELFF. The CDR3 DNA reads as TGTGCCAGCAGTCCCGCGACTACGGCCGGGGAGCTGTTTTTT.